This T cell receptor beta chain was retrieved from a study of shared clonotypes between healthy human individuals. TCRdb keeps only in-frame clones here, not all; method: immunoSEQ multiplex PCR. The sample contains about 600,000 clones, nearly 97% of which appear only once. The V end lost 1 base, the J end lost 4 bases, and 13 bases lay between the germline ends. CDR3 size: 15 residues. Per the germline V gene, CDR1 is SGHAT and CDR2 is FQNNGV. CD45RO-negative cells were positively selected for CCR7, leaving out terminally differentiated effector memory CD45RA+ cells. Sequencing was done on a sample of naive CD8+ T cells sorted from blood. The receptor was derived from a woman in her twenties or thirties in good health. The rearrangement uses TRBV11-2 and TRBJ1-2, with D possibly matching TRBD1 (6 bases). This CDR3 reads CASSLVGTSSYGYTF. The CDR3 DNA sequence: TGTGCCAGCAGCTTAGTAGGGACATCATCCTATGGCTACACCTTC.